What follows is one T cell receptor (beta chain) and its context. What it binds is unknown. This sample was included in a study of OX40 agonist ivuxolimab in advanced cancers. The wider study: The drug used for patients, ivuxolimab, was an agonistic anti-OX40 (CD134) antibody.

With baseline, cycle 4 day 1, and cycle 7 day 1 as timepoints, blood was sampled. Overall study findings and caveats: With doses of 0.1-3.0 mg/kg, partial responders showed among the lowest clonal expansion. CD8+ T cells (on average) carried more expanded clones than CD4+ T cells.

Using immunoSEQ multiplex PCR, the repertoire was profiled, and TCRdb retains in-frame clones only, with some absent. The sample records approximately 12,000 clones, about nine tenths being singletons. J lost 0 bases, V lost 0 bases, and 5 bases had no gene match. The germline gives CDR1 SQVTM, CDR2 ANQGSEA. The CDR3 runs 15 residues. This material consisted of CD4+ or CD8+ T cells sorted from blood, taken in a trial of the OX40 agonist ivuxolimab. The chain employs TRBV29-1 and TRBJ2-7, with 7 bases fitting TRBD1. The receptor comes from an adult with an advanced solid tumor such as melanoma, head and neck, liver or kidney cancer. DNA for the CDR3: TGCAGCGTTGAAGATGAGACAGGGAGCTCCTACGAGCAGTACTTC. Amino acids: CSVEDETGSSYEQYF.